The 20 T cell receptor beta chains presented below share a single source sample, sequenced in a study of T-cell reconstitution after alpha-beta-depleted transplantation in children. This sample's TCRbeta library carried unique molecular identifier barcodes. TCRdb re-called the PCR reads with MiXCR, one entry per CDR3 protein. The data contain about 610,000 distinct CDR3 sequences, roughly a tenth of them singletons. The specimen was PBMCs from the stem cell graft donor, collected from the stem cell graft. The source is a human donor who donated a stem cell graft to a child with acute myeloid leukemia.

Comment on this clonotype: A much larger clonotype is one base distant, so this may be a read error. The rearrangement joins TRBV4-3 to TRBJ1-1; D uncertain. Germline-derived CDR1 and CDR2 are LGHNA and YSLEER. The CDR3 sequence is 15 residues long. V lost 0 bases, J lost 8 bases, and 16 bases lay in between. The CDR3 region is CASSQEIRLSEEAFF. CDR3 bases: TGCGCCAGCAGCCAAGAAATAAGGCTATCCGAAGAAGCTTTCTTT.

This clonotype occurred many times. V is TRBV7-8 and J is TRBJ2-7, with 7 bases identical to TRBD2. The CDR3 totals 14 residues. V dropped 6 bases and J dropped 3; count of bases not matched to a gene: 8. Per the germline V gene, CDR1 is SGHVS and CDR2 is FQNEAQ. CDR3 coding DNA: TGTGCCAGCAGGCAGCCCGGGACTAACTACGAGCAGTACTTC. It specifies CASRQPGTNYEQYF.

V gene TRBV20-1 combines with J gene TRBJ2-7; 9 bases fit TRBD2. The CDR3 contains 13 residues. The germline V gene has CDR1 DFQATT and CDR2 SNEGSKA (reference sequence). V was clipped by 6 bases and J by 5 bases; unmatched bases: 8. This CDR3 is CSAKASGVHEQYF. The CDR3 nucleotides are TGCAGTGCGAAGGCTAGCGGGGTTCACGAGCAGTACTTC.

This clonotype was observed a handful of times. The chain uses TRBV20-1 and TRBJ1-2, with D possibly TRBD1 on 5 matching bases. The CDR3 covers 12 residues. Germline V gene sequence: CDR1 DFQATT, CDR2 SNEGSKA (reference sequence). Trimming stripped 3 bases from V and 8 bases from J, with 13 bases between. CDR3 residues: CSARRQGKGYTF. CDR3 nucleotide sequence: TGCAGTGCTAGGCGCCAGGGAAAAGGCTACACCTTC.

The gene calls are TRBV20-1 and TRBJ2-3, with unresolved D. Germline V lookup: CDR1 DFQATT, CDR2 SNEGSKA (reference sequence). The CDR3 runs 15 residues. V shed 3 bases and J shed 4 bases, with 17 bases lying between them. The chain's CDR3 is CSASKLLPQPDTQYF. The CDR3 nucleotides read TGCAGTGCTAGCAAGTTACTCCCCCAGCCAGATACGCAGTATTTT.

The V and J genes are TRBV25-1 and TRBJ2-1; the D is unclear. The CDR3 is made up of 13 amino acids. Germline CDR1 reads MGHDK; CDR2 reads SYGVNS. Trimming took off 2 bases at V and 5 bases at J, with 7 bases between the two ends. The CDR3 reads CASSEGSNNEQFF. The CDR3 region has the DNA TGTGCCAGCAGTGAAGGGTCGAACAATGAGCAGTTCTTC. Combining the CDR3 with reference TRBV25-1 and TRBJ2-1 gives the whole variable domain EADIYQTPRYLVIGTGKKITLECSQTMGHDKMYWYQQDPGMELHLIHYSYGVNSTEKGDLSSESTVSRIRTEHFPLTLESARPSHTSQYLCASSEGSNNEQFFGPGTRLTVL.

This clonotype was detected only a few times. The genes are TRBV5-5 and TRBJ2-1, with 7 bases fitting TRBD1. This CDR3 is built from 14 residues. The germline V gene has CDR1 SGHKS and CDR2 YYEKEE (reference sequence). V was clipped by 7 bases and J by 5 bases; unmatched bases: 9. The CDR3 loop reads CASQGEWRDNEQFF. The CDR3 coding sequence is TGTGCCAGCCAGGGGGAGTGGCGGGACAATGAGCAGTTCTTC.

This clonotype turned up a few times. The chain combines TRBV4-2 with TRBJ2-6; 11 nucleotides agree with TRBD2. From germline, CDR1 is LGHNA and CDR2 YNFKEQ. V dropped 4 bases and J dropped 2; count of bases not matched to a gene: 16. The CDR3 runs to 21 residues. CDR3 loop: CASSLPSQTSGMIAGANVLTF. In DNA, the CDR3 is TGTGCCAGCAGCCTCCCCTCCCAGACTAGCGGGATGATCGCTGGGGCCAACGTCCTGACTTTC.

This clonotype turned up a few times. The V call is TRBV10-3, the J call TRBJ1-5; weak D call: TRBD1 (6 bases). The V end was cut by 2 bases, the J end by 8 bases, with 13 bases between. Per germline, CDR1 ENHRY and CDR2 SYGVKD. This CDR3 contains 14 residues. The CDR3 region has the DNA TGTGCCATCAGTGAGGCAGGGGCGGAGGAGCCCCAGCATTTT. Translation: CAISEAGAEEPQHF.

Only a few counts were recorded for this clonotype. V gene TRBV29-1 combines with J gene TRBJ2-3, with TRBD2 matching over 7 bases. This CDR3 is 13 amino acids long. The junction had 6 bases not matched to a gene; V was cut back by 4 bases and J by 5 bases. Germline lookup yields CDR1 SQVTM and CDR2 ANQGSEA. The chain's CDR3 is CSVVRGSGDTQYF. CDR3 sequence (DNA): TGCAGCGTTGTCCGCGGGAGCGGAGATACGCAGTATTTT.

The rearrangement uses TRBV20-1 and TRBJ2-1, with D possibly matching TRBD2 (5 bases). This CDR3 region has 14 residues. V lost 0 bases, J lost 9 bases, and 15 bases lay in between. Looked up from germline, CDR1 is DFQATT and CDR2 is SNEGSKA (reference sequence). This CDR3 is CSAREGSSGGEQFF. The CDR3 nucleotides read TGCAGTGCTAGAGAGGGGAGTTCAGGAGGTGAGCAGTTCTTC.

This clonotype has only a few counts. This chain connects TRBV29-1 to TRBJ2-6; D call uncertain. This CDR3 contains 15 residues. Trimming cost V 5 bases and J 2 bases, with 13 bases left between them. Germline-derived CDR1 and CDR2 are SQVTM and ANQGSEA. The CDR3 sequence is CSVYIPRPGANVLTF. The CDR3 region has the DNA TGCAGCGTTTATATCCCCAGGCCTGGGGCCAACGTCCTGACTTTC.

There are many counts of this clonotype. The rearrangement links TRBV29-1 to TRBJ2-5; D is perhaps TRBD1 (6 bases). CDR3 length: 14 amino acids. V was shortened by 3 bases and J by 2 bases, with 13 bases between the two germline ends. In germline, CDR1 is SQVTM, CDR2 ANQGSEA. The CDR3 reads CSVEGWTVQETQYF. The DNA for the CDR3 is TGCAGCGTTGAGGGGTGGACAGTTCAAGAGACCCAGTACTTC. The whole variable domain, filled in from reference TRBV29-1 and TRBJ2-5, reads SAVISQKPSRDICQRGTSLTIQCQVDSQVTMMFWYRQQPGQSLTLIATANQGSEATYESGFVIDKFPISRPNLTFSTLTVSNMSPEDSSIYLCSVEGWTVQETQYFGPGTRLLVL.

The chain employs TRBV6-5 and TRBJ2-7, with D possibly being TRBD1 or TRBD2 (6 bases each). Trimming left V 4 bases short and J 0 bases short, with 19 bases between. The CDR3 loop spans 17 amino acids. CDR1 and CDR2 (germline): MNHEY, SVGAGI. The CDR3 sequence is CASSSPWRDTSSYEQYF. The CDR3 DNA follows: TGTGCCAGCAGTTCTCCCTGGCGGGACACAAGCTCCTACGAGCAGTACTTC.

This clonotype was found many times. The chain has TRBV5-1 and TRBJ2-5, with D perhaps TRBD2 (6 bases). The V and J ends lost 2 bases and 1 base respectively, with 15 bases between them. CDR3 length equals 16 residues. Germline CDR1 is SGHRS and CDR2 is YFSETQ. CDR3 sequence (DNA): TGCGCCAGCAGCTTTACACGAGCGGGTCTCCAAGAGACCCAGTACTTC. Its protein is CASSFTRAGLQETQYF.

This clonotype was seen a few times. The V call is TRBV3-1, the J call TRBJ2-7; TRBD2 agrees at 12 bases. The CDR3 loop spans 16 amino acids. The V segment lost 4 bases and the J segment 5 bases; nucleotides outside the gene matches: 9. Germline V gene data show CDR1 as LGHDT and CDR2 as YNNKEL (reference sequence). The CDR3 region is CASSPRQGLAGNEQYF. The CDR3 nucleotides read TGTGCCAGCAGCCCGCGCCAAGGACTAGCGGGAAACGAGCAGTACTTC.

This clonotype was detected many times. The CDR3 region is CSAAPGLAGVDTQYF. The CDR3 region has the DNA TGCAGTGCAGCCCCGGGACTAGCGGGAGTAGATACGCAGTATTTT. The chain has TRBV20-1 and TRBJ2-3, with TRBD2 identical over 14 bases. Germline CDR1 DFQATT, CDR2 SNEGSKA (reference sequence). The trim removed 6 bases at V and 5 bases at J, leaving 7 bases unmatched. This CDR3 region has 15 residues.

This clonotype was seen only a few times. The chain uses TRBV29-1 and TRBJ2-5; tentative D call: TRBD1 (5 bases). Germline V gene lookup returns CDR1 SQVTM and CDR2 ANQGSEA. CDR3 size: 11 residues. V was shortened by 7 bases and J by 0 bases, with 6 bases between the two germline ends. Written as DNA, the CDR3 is TGCAGCGCAGGGAACCAAGAGACCCAGTACTTC. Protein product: CSAGNQETQYF.

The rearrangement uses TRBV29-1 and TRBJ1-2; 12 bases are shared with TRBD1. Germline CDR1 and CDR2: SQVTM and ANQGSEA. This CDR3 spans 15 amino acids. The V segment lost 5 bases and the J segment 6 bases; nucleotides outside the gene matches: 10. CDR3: CSVNRDRGLLDGYTF. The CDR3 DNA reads TGCAGCGTTAACCGGGACAGGGGGCTTTTAGATGGCTACACCTTC.

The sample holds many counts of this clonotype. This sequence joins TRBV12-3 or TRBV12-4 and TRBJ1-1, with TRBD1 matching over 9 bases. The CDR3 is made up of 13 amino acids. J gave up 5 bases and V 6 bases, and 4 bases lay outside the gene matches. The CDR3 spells CASSTTGGTEAFF. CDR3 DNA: TGTGCCAGCAGCACGACAGGGGGGACTGAAGCTTTCTTT.